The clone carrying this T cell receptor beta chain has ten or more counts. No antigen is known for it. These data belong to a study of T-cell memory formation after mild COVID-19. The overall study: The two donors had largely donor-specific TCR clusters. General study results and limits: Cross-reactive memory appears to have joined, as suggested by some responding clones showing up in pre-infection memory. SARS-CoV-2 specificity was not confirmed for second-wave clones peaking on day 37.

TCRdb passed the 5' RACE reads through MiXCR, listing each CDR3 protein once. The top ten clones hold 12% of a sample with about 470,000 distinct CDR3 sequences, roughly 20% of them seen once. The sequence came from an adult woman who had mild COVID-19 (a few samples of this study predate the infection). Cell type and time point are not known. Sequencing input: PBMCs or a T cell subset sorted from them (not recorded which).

For the CDR3, the DNA is TGCAGTGCTAGGGACAGGGGTTGGGAGCAGTACTTC. This translates into CSARDRGWEQYF. This chain uses TRBV20-1 with TRBJ2-7, with 9 bases identical to TRBD1. Germline CDR1 and CDR2: DFQATT and SNEGSKA (reference sequence). The trim removed 3 bases at V and 7 bases at J, leaving 4 bases unmatched. This CDR3 contains 12 residues.